Reported below is one T cell receptor beta chain. The antigen remains unidentified. This entry comes from a study of identifying expanded T cells in peripheral blood. With 4 bases clipped from V and 1 base from J, the junction kept 13 bases outside the gene matches. The CDR3 is 20 residues long. Germline V gives CDR1 LGHNA, CDR2 YSLEER. Using immunoSEQ multiplex PCR, the repertoire was profiled, and TCRdb retains in-frame clones only, with some absent. The data contain about 81,000 clones, 84% of them singletons. Findings of the study overall: Approximately two-week clone count variance significantly increased as total template count grew. Over approximately two and four weeks, about 17 and 20 clones changed, versus approximately 1.1 between replicates.

Healthy donors had no documented immune events, such as infections, while sampled. This TCR came from a person aged 18 to 70 in good health. The gene calls are TRBV4-3 and TRBJ2-1, with 13 positions matching TRBD2. The sample comprised blood. CDR3 in DNA: TGCGCCAGCAGCCGACGACTAGCGGGAGGCGGTGGGGGGTCCTACAATGAGCAGTTCTTC. It encodes CASSRRLAGGGGGSYNEQFF.